This TCR beta chain was found in a study of blood T cell repertoires in COVID-19. Overall study context: Spain, Italy and the United States supplied samples that represented acute and convalescent COVID-19. PBMCs, B-cell-depleted T cells, or T cells were the source of the cDNA or gDNA that made up the material.

Original processing notes: Nucleated cell counts were estimated from reference gene primer amplification. Libraries were prepared by immunoSEQ multiplex PCR; TCRdb keeps only in-frame clonotypes and omits some of them. Clone size and V and J calls were adopted from that table, with D and trimming inferred from the DNA. The sample comprises approximately 300,000 clones, around 88% of which are singletons, and roughly 5.1% rests with the top ten. V was clipped by 5 bases and J by 4 bases, with 18 bases between them. The CDR3 is made up of 14 amino acids. Germline CDR1 is GTSNPN and CDR2 is SVGIG (reference sequence).

The receptor was isolated from a man aged 35-49 years with acute or convalescent COVID-19. The V gene is TRBV30, the J gene TRBJ2-7; D is perhaps TRBD1 (6 bases). Sequenced input: peripheral blood. CDR3 bases: TGTGCCTGGTCCAATACAGGGATCCGATACGAGCAGTACTTC. This gives the protein CAWSNTGIRYEQYF.